This T cell receptor (beta chain) appears in the sequencing data of a study of long-term antiretroviral therapy in people with HIV (dated 2022 in TCRdb). Looking at the study overall: The earliest samples were collected roughly a decade before the 2015 WHO recommendation for immediate ART, at a time when ART was usually postponed until CD4 counts fell. A retrospective serial study tested whether changes in peripheral blood TRB repertoire composition and diversity were associated with ART initiation and durable HIV suppression. A total of roughly 180 cryopreserved PBMC samples were contributed to the cohort by 30 adults with confirmed HIV infection, with samples collected serially over a mean of approximately 6 years (range 1-12). Eleven of the 30 participants with HIV were female. No cross-contamination during QIAcube processing was seen in test extractions of a monoclonal T-cell line run alongside approximately 36 polyclonal samples. Here is what the overall study found, with its caveats: The samples span the years 2004 to 2017, and the ART regimens used may be less effective than current regimens. Narrower CDR3 length ranges were observed in HIV repertoires than in controls, and an antigen-experienced repertoire with only a slight naive shift after ART was suggested by the network structure. Limited PBMC availability meant only the TCR beta chain was sequenced, without alpha chain pairing. Inferences about post-ART repertoire changes are limited because no data were available on ART adherence, viral resistance or therapy changes. The repertoire was dominated across all time points by expanded TRB clones identified before ART initiation, although this dominance was seen to fluctuate and to decrease in many PLHIV after ART. ART initiation was associated with a significant increase in TRB diversity, but diversity stayed significantly below transplant donor controls even after long-term ART. Because pre-ART samples had limited cell numbers, profiling was done on unsorted PBMC rather than on sorted CD4+ and CD8+ T cells.

Concerning this clone itself: This receptor's antigen is unknown. Within one base of it there is no much larger clone, and no base qualities were kept.

The germline V gene sets CDR1 to MDHEN and CDR2 to SYDVKM. V sheds 3 bases and J sheds 2 bases, leaving 10 bases between their ends. CDR3 length: 14 amino acids, cysteine to phenylalanine. Only CDR3 DNA is held: 42 bases, read in frame from base 1. Participants were included only if at least one PBMC sample before ART initiation and at least two post-ART samples were available. Treatment was received in the United States of America by all participants with HIV. Cryopreserved samples of about 0.95-10 million PBMC were thawed and washed before DNA extraction. At the time of the earliest PBMC sample, participants with HIV were aged between roughly 20 and 54 years. Per participant, PBMC samples came from 1-4 timepoints prior to ART initiation and 2-8 timepoints following ART initiation, for a median of 7 samples. For every participant, serial HIV viral load, CD4+ T-cell count, ART history and demographic data were obtained. Using a Qiagen kit on a QIAcube, genomic DNA was extracted from unsorted PBMC, with samples processed in batches of 12.

Sequencing of the TRB variable region was done with the immunoSEQ hsTCRB v3.0 assay at survey level resolution. The target sequencing depth for TRB was roughly 40,000-55,000 T-cell genomes per sample. TRB libraries were pooled and sequenced on an Illumina MiSeq using a v3 150-cycle kit. The authors' analysis ran thus. Repertoire analysis was run in R within a reproducible Nextflow workflow that covered QC, data transformation and analysis. LymphoSeq2, an R package for AIRR-Seq data exploration, was used to implement custom analyses. After excluding a few samples that yielded fewer than 5000 total TRB sequences, fewer than 200 HIV repertoires remained for analysis. Among the approximately 200 retained HIV repertoires, some 59 were collected before ART initiation and more than 120 after ART initiation. Repertoires were downsampled to 5000 TRB nucleotide sequences, and summary statistics were averaged over 100 downsampling iterations. The analysis kept only TRB sequences whose CDR3 regions were at least seven amino acids long. Two measures captured diversity: a Shannon entropy-derived clonality score and the Gini coefficient. In the repertoire networks, any two of the top 5000 CDR3 amino acid sequences were connected whenever the two sequences differed by an edit distance of one. Antigen specificity groups and MHC restriction were predicted for TRB CDR3 amino acid sequences with GLIPH2. Known CMV, EBV, HIV or tissue antigen associations were flagged by matching CDR3 amino acid sequences against VDJdb and McPAS-TCR. Pre-ART, post-ART and control groups were compared with Wilcoxon signed-rank tests and Holm-Bonferroni correction. TCRdb provides this immuneACCESS table in a form limited to in-frame rearrangements. Some clones are lacking; in checked studies, under half of them reflect an unresolved V gene, and why the rest are absent is not known. V and J calls and clone size are those listed in that table; D and trimming were worked out from the DNA. The sample data list some 22,000 clones, and over 80% of these were observed just once. The ten largest clones capture under 4.5% of the sample.

The sample in question was unsorted PBMCs, obtained roughly 4 years after starting antiretroviral therapy. The rearrangement combines TRBV28 with TRBJ1-2, with the D gene too uncertain to name. The source of this sequence is a man aged 18 to 29 with HIV. The CDR3 in this case is CASSFPTSNYGYTF. The sequenced DNA is TGTGCCAGCAGTTTCCCCACCTCCAACTATGGCTACACCTTC.